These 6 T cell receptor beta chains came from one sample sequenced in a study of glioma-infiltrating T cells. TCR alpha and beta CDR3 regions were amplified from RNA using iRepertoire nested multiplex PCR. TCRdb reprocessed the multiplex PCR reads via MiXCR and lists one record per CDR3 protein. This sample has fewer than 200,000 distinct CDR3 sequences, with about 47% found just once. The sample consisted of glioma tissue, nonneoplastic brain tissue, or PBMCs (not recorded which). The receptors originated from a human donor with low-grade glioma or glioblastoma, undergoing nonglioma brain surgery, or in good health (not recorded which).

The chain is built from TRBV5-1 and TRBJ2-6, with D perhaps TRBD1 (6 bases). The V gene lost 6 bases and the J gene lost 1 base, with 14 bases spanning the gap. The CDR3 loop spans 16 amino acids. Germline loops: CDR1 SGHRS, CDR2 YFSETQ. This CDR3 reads CASNQAGASGANVLTF. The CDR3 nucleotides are TGCGCCAGCAATCAGGCAGGGGCTTCTGGGGCCAACGTCCTGACTTTC.

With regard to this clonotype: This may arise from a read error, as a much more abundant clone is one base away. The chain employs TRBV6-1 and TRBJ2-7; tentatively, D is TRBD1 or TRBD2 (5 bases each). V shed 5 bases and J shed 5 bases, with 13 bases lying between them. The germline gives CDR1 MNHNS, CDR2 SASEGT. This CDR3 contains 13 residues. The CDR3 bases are TGTGCCAGCAGTCTTTACACGGGGCACGAGCAGTACTTC. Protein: CASSLYTGHEQYF.

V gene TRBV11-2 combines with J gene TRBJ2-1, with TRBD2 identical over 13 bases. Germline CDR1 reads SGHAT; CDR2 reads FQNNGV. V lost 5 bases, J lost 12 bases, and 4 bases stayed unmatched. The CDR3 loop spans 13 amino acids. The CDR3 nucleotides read TGTGCCAGCAGCCCCGGGACTAGCGGGACGCAGTTCTTC. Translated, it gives CASSPGTSGTQFF.

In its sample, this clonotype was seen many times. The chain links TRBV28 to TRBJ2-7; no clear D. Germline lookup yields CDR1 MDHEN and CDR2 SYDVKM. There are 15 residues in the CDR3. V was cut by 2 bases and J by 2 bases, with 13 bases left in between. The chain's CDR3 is CASSLLTFLPYEQYF. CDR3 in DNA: TGTGCCAGCAGTTTACTGACGTTCCTTCCCTACGAGCAGTACTTC.

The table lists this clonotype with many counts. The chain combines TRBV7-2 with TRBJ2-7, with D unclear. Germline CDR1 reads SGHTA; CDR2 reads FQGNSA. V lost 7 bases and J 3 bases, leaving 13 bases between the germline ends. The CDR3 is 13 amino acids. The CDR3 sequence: CASTLKPDYEQYF. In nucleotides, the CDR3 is TGTGCCAGCACCCTTAAACCGGACTACGAGCAGTACTTC.

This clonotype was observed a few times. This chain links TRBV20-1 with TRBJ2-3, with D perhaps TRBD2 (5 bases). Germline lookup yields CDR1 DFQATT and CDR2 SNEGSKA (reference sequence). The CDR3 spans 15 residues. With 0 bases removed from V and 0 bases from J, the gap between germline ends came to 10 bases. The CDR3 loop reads CSARDLTRSTDTQYF. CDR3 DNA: TGCAGTGCTAGAGACCTTACTAGGAGCACAGATACGCAGTATTTT.